The 16 T cell receptor beta chains below come from one sample, sequenced in a study of T cell repertoires in ileal Crohn's disease. The protocol was immunoSEQ multiplex PCR, while the TCRdb copy is restricted to in-frame clones and leaves out a portion. The table shows approximately 11,000 clones, with roughly 82% occurring only once. Source material: ileal tissue. These receptors all come from an adult with Crohn's disease.

V usage is TRBV28 and J usage is TRBJ1-2; maybe TRBD1 (6 bases). The CDR3 covers 14 residues. Trimming shortened V by 3 bases and J by 5 bases, and 13 bases separated the two germline ends. Germline CDR1 reads MDHEN; CDR2 reads SYDVKM. The CDR3 spells CASSLTGPGYGYTF. The CDR3 nucleotides read TGTGCCAGCAGTTTGACAGGCCCAGGATATGGCTACACCTTC.

The J gene is TRBJ2-1, the V gene TRBV10-3; 7 bases match TRBD2. The germline gives CDR1 ENHRY, CDR2 SYGVKD. After removal of 7 bases from V and 9 bases from J, the junction contained 15 bases not matched to a gene. This CDR3 contains 15 residues. The DNA for the CDR3 is TGTGCCATCACTCAATCGCGGGGGAAAGAGGGTGAGCAGTTCTTC. As protein: CAITQSRGKEGEQFF.

The chain uses TRBV5-4 and TRBJ1-2; D is undetermined. Germline V CDR1 and CDR2: SGHNT, YYREEE (reference sequence). The CDR3 runs 15 residues. Trimming removed 0 bases from V and 3 bases from J, with 12 bases in between. The CDR3, as DNA: TGTGCCAGCAGCTTGGTTAGTGAGGGTCACTATGGCTACACCTTC. Amino acid sequence: CASSLVSEGHYGYTF.

The V gene is TRBV5-1, the J gene TRBJ1-2; D is ambiguous. V was shortened by 0 bases and J by 0 bases, with 9 bases between the two germline ends. The germline CDR1 and CDR2 sequences are SGHRS and YFSETQ. This CDR3 has 15 residues. CDR3 bases: TGCGCCAGCAGCTTGGCACCGCTAGCTAACTATGGCTACACCTTC. Protein: CASSLAPLANYGYTF.

The gene calls are TRBV7-2 and TRBJ1-1; no clear D gene. Germline CDR1 reads SGHTA; CDR2 reads FQGNSA. CDR3 length: 15 residues. Between the trimmed V and J ends, which lost 1 base and 0 bases, there was a span of 9 bases. For the CDR3, the DNA is TGTGCCAGCAGCTTAGTAGTAGCTATGAACACTGAAGCTTTCTTT. Its translation: CASSLVVAMNTEAFF.

The CDR3 DNA follows: TGTGCCAGTAGACGGGAAGGTGTGACTGAAGCTTTCTTT. This sequence encodes CASRREGVTEAFF. The gene calls are TRBV19 and TRBJ1-1; no clear D gene. This CDR3 has 13 residues. The germline V gene encodes CDR1 LNHDA and CDR2 SQIVND (reference sequence). Trimming removed 6 bases at V and 5 bases at J, with 13 bases between.

The chain couples TRBV7-3 to TRBJ2-3; 7 positions agree with TRBD2. Germline lookup yields CDR1 SGHTA and CDR2 FQGTGA. The CDR3 sequence is 14 residues long. V was pared by 4 bases and J by 2 bases, with 3 bases of the junction left unmatched. For the CDR3, the DNA is TGTGCCAGCAGCTCGGGACTAATCACAGATACGCAGTATTTT. As protein: CASSSGLITDTQYF. The variable domain in full, with the rest retrieved from reference TRBV7-3 and TRBJ2-3, is GAGVSQTPSNKVTEKGKYVELRCDPISGHTALYWYRQSLGQGPEFLIYFQGTGAADDSGLPNDRFFAVRPEGSVSTLKIQRTERGDSAVYLCASSSGLITDTQYFGPGTRLTVL.

This rearrangement joins TRBV7-9 to TRBJ2-5, with TRBD2 matching over 10 bases. Germline CDR1 reads SEHNR; CDR2 reads FQNEAQ (reference sequence). The CDR3 totals 15 residues. Trimming at V came to 8 bases and at J to 2 bases, leaving 8 bases not matched to a gene. CDR3 residues: CASAFSGGYQETQYF. The CDR3 DNA follows: TGTGCCAGCGCTTTTAGCGGGGGGTATCAAGAGACCCAGTACTTC.

The V call is TRBV6-6, the J call TRBJ1-1; D gene ambiguous. The CDR3 contains 15 residues. The germline V gene has CDR1 MNHNY and CDR2 SVGAGI (reference sequence). V was clipped by 5 bases and J by 1 base, with 14 bases between them. CDR3 sequence (DNA): TGTGCCAGCAGTCTGTCCCCCAGACAGAACACTGAAGCTTTCTTT. It specifies CASSLSPRQNTEAFF.

This clone was seen a single time. The chain joins TRBV5-1 to TRBJ1-4; D not certain. Germline V gene lookup returns CDR1 SGHRS and CDR2 YFSETQ. There are 13 residues in the CDR3. The germline V and J ends were trimmed by 6 bases and 3 bases, with 9 bases remaining between them. As DNA, the CDR3 is TGCGCCAGCACTGCGGATCCTAATGAAAAACTGTTTTTT. Translating gives CASTADPNEKLFF. Full variable domain (rest looked up from reference TRBV5-1 and TRBJ1-4): KAGVTQTPRYLIKTRGQQVTLSCSPISGHRSVSWYQQTPGQGLQFLFEYFSETQRNKGNFPGRFSGRQFSNSRSEMNVSTLELGDSALYLCASTADPNEKLFFGSGTQLSVL.

The genes are TRBV4-1 and TRBJ1-1; D possibly corresponds to TRBD1 (5 bases). Germline loops: CDR1 MGHRA, CDR2 YSYEKL. Trimming removed 1 base from V and 5 bases from J, with 20 bases in between. The CDR3 spans 17 residues. Here the CDR3 DNA reads TGCGCCAGCAGCCAAGGGGAGGAAAAGGGGCTAAATACTGAAGCTTTCTTT. It specifies CASSQGEEKGLNTEAFF.

V is TRBV7-9 and J is TRBJ1-1; TRBD1 matches 7 bases. The CDR3 extends over 15 amino acids. Germline CDR1 and CDR2: SEHNR and FQNEAQ (reference sequence). Trimming removed 3 bases from V and 0 bases from J; junction bases left unmatched: 4. The CDR3 DNA reads as TGTGCCAGCAGCTTGGCAGGGGGGATGAACACTGAAGCTTTCTTT. This encodes CASSLAGGMNTEAFF.

V usage is TRBV9 and J usage is TRBJ1-6; D unclear. Trimming took off 0 bases at V and 7 bases at J, with 5 bases between the two ends. Germline-derived CDR1 and CDR2 are SGDLS and YYNGEE. The CDR3 loop spans 13 amino acids. This CDR3 reads CASSVGKNSPLHF. The CDR3 nucleotides are TGTGCCAGCAGCGTAGGTAAAAATTCACCCCTCCACTTT.

The chain's CDR3 is CASSFLPSSGGTDTQYF. The CDR3 DNA follows: TGTGCCAGCAGCTTCCTACCCTCTAGCGGGGGTACAGATACGCAGTATTTT. The rearrangement uses TRBV9 and TRBJ2-3; 10 bases agree with TRBD2. This CDR3 has 17 residues. Germline V lookup: CDR1 SGDLS, CDR2 YYNGEE. V trimming: 4 bases; J trimming: 3 bases; junction bases outside the gene matches: 11.

The V gene is TRBV5-1, the J gene TRBJ2-1; possible D gene TRBD1, 7 bases. Germline V gene data show CDR1 as SGHRS and CDR2 as YFSETQ. The CDR3 loop spans 14 amino acids. The V and J ends lost 4 bases and 6 bases respectively, with 14 bases between them. Here the CDR3 DNA reads TGCGCCAGCAGCCCCGGGCAGGGGGGCAATGAGCAGTTCTTC. Encoded protein: CASSPGQGGNEQFF.

This clone was recorded only once. The chain is built from TRBV11-2 and TRBJ2-5; TRBD2 agrees at 12 bases. This CDR3 has 17 residues. V was clipped by 5 bases and J by 1 base; unmatched bases: 8. Germline CDR1 SGHAT, CDR2 FQNNGV. CDR3 sequence reads: CASSTRLAGALQETQYF. The CDR3 DNA is TGTGCCAGCAGCACCCGACTAGCGGGGGCCCTCCAAGAGACCCAGTACTTC.